This T cell receptor (beta chain) derives from a study of Graves' ophthalmopathy and Graves' hyperthyroidism (dated by TCRdb to the late 2010s). Context from the whole study: Peripheral blood samples were taken at the time of initial diagnosis, before any treatment was given. TCR beta repertoire signatures were used to distinguish Graves' ophthalmopathy from Graves' hyperthyroidism and to predict progression to ophthalmopathy. In total, approximately 130 blood samples were TCR-sequenced: roughly 45 ophthalmopathy, roughly 80 hyperthyroidism and around 17 hyperthyroidism-to-ophthalmopathy patients. To explore V-J signatures distinguishing ophthalmopathy from hyperthyroidism, a discovery set of about a hundred patients (around 42 ophthalmopathy, some 55 stable hyperthyroidism) was enrolled. The independent validation cohort included 18 to 20 hyperthyroidism patients plus 17 patients who later progressed from hyperthyroidism to ophthalmopathy. In about 6 hyperthyroidism patients, T-cell repertoires of thyroid tissue and blood were compared. Following sampling, methimazole starting at 30 mg daily was administered to hyperthyroidism patients, and high-dose intravenous methylprednisolone was administered to ophthalmopathy patients. The approximately 100 discovery patients were divided at random into training and test sets in a 7:3 ratio. What the authors observed across the whole study: Most of the expanded thyroid clonotypes with a frequency above 0.001 were also detected in blood, and it was suggested that the thyroid immune response may be reflected by blood repertoires. In validation, the model predicted ophthalmopathy progression with less than 71% sensitivity and roughly 72% specificity; more than ten predicted patients were CT-confirmed with GO in a median of around 6 months. Sample size was not statistically predetermined, and group allocation was not concealed from the investigators. Ophthalmopathy was separated from stable hyperthyroidism by the 13-signature model with 85% to 90% sensitivity and 81% to 84% specificity in cross-validation and with 80%/75% in the test set.

For repertoire sequencing, the TCR beta CDR3 regions were amplified from RNA transcripts. The first round of RT-PCR was done with HTBI primers and the Qiagen OneStep RT-PCR kit, and was followed by a second round of multiplex PCR, then size selection and purification. Sequencing of the libraries was carried out on an Illumina HiSeq2000 in paired-end mode with 100 bp reads. As for the original processing: SOAPnuke was used to process the reads, throwing out any read that had adapters, had uncalled bases, had a mean Phred below 15, or lacked an exact constant-primer or identifier match. COPE v1.2.5 was used to merge high-quality paired reads. Each unique nucleotide sequence was treated as a clonotype, and MiTCR v1.1 was used to align the clonotypes to the IMGT TRB V, D and J references. Analysis was restricted to V-J combinations with a frequency above 0.0001, which covered about 99% of repertoires. For each V-J combination, a TCR clonal expansion and chaos score was defined as the ratio of F50 clonal expansion to chaos observed in the TCRdist matrix. Welch's t-statistics and random forest were used to narrow the features down to 13 V-J combinations, which were then fed into a naive Bayes classifier. Thyroid-blood repertoire similarity was quantified with the Morisita-Horn index. TCRdb reprocessing: public reads trimmed at Q25 with fastp, clones called with MiXCR, in-frame beta chains kept. Rows are combined by CDR3 protein, so each entry shows the most common genes and DNA. In this record, the V and J calls reflect TCRdb's handling and not the investigators' own analysis. The sample contains about 390,000 distinct CDR3 sequences, 15% of them found a single time. The ten largest make up approximately 7% of the sample.

A patient counted as having stable hyperthyroidism if there was no progression to ophthalmopathy within 18 months of follow-up. Hyperthyroidism patients were newly diagnosed, were aged 18 to 65 years, and had a disease duration under 2 months. Patients with other autoimmune diseases, uncontrolled infections, pregnancy or lactation were excluded. Diagnosis was based on clinical symptoms, serum thyroxine, TRAb, thyroid ultrasound and orbital computed tomography. Using Ficoll-Paque density gradient centrifugation, PBMCs were isolated from over 8.5 ml of fresh peripheral blood. Total RNA was extracted using Trizol reagent, and RNA quality was checked on an Agilent 2100 Bioanalyzer. Inclusive of the bounding cysteine and phenylalanine, the CDR3 is 14 residues long. This entry keeps only the CDR3 DNA: 42 bases, framed from base 1. V is clipped by 4 bases and J by 3 bases, and the sequence between their germline boundaries is 10 bases long.

Many counts were recorded for this clonotype. There is no known antigen for this receptor. No base-level quality is on record; no much larger clone is a single base apart. The receptor chain draws on TRBV12-3 or TRBV12-4 and TRBJ1-5, and possibly TRBD1, on 6 matching bases. The TCR comes from a young woman with stable Graves' hyperthyroidism. Donor details come from another sample of the same person, matched by shared clones. Sequencing input: peripheral blood. CDR3 protein: CASSWTAINQPQHF. The sequenced DNA: TGTGCCAGCAGTTGGACAGCGATCAATCAGCCCCAGCATTTT.